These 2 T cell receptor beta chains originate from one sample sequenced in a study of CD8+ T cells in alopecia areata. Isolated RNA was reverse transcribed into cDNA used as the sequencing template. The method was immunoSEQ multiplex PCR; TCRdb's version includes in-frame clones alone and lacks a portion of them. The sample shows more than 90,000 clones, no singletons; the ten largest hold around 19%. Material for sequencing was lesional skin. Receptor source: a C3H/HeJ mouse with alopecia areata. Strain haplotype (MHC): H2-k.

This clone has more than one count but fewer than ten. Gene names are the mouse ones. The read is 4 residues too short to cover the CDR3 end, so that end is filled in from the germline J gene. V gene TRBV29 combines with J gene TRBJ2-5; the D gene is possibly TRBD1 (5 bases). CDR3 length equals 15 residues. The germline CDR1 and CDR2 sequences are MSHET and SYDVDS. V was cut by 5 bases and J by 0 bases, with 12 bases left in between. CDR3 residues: CASSPSTVNQDTQYF. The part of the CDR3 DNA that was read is TGTGCTAGCAGTCCCTCGACAGTTAACCAAGAC.

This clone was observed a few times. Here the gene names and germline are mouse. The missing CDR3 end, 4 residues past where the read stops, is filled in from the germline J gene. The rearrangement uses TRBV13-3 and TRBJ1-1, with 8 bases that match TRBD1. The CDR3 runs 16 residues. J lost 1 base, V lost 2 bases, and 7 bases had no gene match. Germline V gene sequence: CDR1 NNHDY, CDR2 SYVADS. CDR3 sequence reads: CASSDPVRGPNTEVFF. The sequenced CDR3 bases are TGTGCCAGCAGTGACCCCGTCAGGGGGCCGAACACA.